This T cell receptor (beta chain) was captured by sequencing in a study of T cells after yellow fever vaccination. The wider study: The authors sorted the EM, EMRA, CM and Tscm memory subsets using CD3, CD45RA, CCR7 and CD95. Study-wide results and limits: Most primary-vaccination clones reappeared after the booster (approximately 96% CD4, approximately 88% CD8). Weaker overall, the secondary response nonetheless peaked faster (day 5 versus 15).

TCRdb reanalysed the 5' RACE reads using MiXCR and keeps one entry per CDR3 protein. Among some 9,300 distinct CDR3 sequences listed, around 4.7% were seen once. The sample holds many counts of this clonotype. The receptor's source is a man younger than 30 who received the YFV17D yellow fever vaccine. The sequenced sample was PBMCs, either bulk or a sorted T-cell subset (CD4+, CD8+, memory, or dextramer-sorted; not recorded which), obtained around 16 days after the first yellow fever vaccination.

Here the CDR3 DNA reads TGTGCCAGCAGCTTAGAGAGGGGAAGCAAGCAGTACGTC. It is translated as CASSLERGSKQYV. V usage is TRBV7-2 and J usage is TRBJ2-7, with D perhaps being TRBD1 or TRBD2 (5 bases each). Trimming took off 1 base at V and 8 bases at J, with 12 bases between the two ends. The germline V gene has CDR1 SGHTA and CDR2 FQGNSA. This CDR3 spans 13 amino acids.